Sequencing of this TCR beta chain was carried out in a study of blood T cell repertoires in COVID-19. CDR1 is SGHRS, CDR2 YFSETQ, per germline. Trimming pared 4 bases from V and 4 bases from J, leaving 13 bases between. The CDR3 has 14 amino acids. TCRdb keeps only in-frame clones here, not all; method: immunoSEQ multiplex PCR. The sample yields fewer than 250,000 clones, roughly 85% seen once. Sequencing was performed on PBMCs or T cells enriched from blood (not recorded which). The origin of this receptor is a woman in her forties or fifties with acute COVID-19. V gene TRBV5-1 combines with J gene TRBJ2-3; maybe TRBD2 (6 bases). The CDR3, as DNA: TGCGCCAGCAGCGGCGGGACGAGACCAGATACGCAGTATTTT. It is translated as CASSGGTRPDTQYF.